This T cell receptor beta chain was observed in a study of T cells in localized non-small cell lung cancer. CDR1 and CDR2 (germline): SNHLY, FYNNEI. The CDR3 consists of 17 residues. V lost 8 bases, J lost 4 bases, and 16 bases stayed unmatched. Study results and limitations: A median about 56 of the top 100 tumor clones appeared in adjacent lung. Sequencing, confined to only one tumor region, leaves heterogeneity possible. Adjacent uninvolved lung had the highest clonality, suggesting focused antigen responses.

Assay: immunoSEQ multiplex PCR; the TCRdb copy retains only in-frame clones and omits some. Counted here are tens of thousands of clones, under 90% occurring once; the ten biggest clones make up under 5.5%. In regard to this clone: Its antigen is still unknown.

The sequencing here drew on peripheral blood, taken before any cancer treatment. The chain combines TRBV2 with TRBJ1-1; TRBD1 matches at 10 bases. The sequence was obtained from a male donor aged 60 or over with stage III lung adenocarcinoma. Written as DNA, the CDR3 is TGTGCCAGCGGGGGGGGACAGGGGAAGCTGTTGGTCACTGAAGCTTTCTTT. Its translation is CASGGGQGKLLVTEAFF.